The 22 T cell receptor beta chains below all came from one sample that was sequenced in a study of cytomegalovirus exposure and HLA in healthy donors. PCR was performed using 60 Vbeta and 13 Jbeta primers. Some clones are missing from TCRdb's copy, which holds only in-frame ones; the method was immunoSEQ multiplex PCR. Altogether approximately 150,000 clones are present, around 86% being singletons, with the ten largest covering about 4%. The sequencing input was PBMCs. The receptor set was obtained from a man aged 45-60 years in good health and CMV-seropositive.

The chain has TRBV29-1 and TRBJ2-5, with 9 bases fitting TRBD2. The CDR3 totals 14 residues. With V trimmed by 7 bases and J by 3 bases, 9 bases remained unmatched. In germline, CDR1 is SQVTM, CDR2 ANQGSEA. CDR3 residues: CSGIAGAPKETQYF. The CDR3 bases are TGCAGCGGCATAGCGGGGGCTCCGAAAGAGACCCAGTACTTC.

The chain carries TRBV7-9 and TRBJ2-5; 10 bases fit TRBD2. This CDR3 contains 16 residues. In germline, CDR1 is SEHNR, CDR2 FQNEAQ (reference sequence). Unmatched junction bases numbered 5, after V lost 2 bases and J lost 2 bases. The CDR3 DNA reads as TGTGCCAGCAGCTTAACTAGCGGGGAGGCACAAGAGACCCAGTACTTC. Translating gives CASSLTSGEAQETQYF.

The rearrangement uses TRBV7-9 and TRBJ1-5; D gene ambiguous. The CDR3 sequence is 15 residues long. Trimming removed 4 bases from V and 1 base from J, with 11 bases in between. From germline, CDR1 is SEHNR and CDR2 FQNEAQ (reference sequence). CDR3 nucleotides: TGTGCCAGCAGCTCCGGGTGGAGCAGCAATCAGCCCCAGCATTTT. It yields the protein CASSSGWSSNQPQHF.

The chain joins TRBV18 to TRBJ2-7; D perhaps matches TRBD1 (6 bases). Germline CDR1 is KGHSH and CDR2 is LQKENI. The V end lost 5 bases, the J end lost 11 bases, and 13 bases lay between the germline ends. This CDR3 contains 11 residues. The CDR3 spells CASSDDRSEYF. The CDR3 nucleotides read TGTGCCAGCTCAGACGACAGGTCCGAGTACTTC.

The rearrangement joins TRBV6-6 to TRBJ2-1, with D perhaps TRBD1 (6 bases). The CDR3 runs to 12 residues. V was trimmed by 4 bases and J by 10 bases, leaving 11 bases between them. CDR1 MNHNY and CDR2 SVGAGI come from the germline V gene (reference sequence). For the CDR3, the DNA is TGTGCCAGCAGTTCGCAAGACAGGGAGCAGTTCTTC. It codes for CASSSQDREQFF.

The V gene is TRBV5-1, the J gene TRBJ1-1; D is perhaps TRBD1 (6 bases). The CDR3 extends over 14 amino acids. V was pared by 0 bases and J by 0 bases, with 6 bases between. In germline, CDR1 is SGHRS, CDR2 YFSETQ. CDR3: CASSLGDMNTEAFF. In DNA form, the CDR3 reads TGCGCCAGCAGCTTGGGGGACATGAACACTGAAGCTTTCTTT.

The rearrangement joins TRBV2 to TRBJ1-5; 7 bases align to TRBD1. Looked up from germline, CDR1 is SNHLY and CDR2 is FYNNEI. This CDR3 has 16 amino acids. After removal of 5 bases from V and 0 bases from J, the junction contained 7 bases not matched to a gene. CDR3 residues: CASSMTGLDSNQPQHF. DNA of the CDR3: TGTGCCAGCAGTATGACAGGGCTGGATAGCAATCAGCCCCAGCATTTT.

The rearrangement joins TRBV7-6 to TRBJ1-5; D gene ambiguous. V shed 8 bases and J shed 15 bases, with 17 bases lying between them. Germline V gene sequence: CDR1 SGHVS, CDR2 FNYEAQ. The length of the CDR3 is 11 residues. CDR3 region: CASRRFSPPHF. The DNA for the CDR3 is TGTGCCAGCCGGCGGTTTTCCCCACCGCATTTT.

The chain combines TRBV5-1 with TRBJ2-7; maybe TRBD1 (7 bases). Per germline, CDR1 SGHRS and CDR2 YFSETQ. This CDR3 has 14 residues. Trimming took 4 bases from V and 1 from J, leaving 12 bases between them. CDR3 DNA: TGCGCCAGCAGCGGGCAGGGGGGTTCCTACGAGCAGTACTTC. This codes for CASSGQGGSYEQYF.

The rearrangement joins TRBV5-4 to TRBJ2-5; 9 bases match TRBD2. The CDR3 length is 15 residues. CDR1 and CDR2 (germline): SGHNT, YYREEE (reference sequence). Trimming removed 1 base from V and 5 bases from J; junction bases left unmatched: 6. DNA for the CDR3: TGTGCCAGCAGCTTGACAGGGGCGGGGGGGGAGACCCAGTACTTC. It translates to CASSLTGAGGETQYF.

The chain is built from TRBV9 and TRBJ2-7; maybe TRBD1 (5 bases). Per the germline V gene, CDR1 is SGDLS and CDR2 is YYNGEE. This CDR3 contains 14 residues. Trimming cost V 2 bases and J 2 bases, with 11 bases left between them. DNA of the CDR3: TGTGCCAGCAGCGTTGGGGCGGAACCCTACGAGCAGTACTTC. Translating it yields CASSVGAEPYEQYF.

This clone has a handful of counts. The gene calls are TRBV19 and TRBJ1-5, with 8 bases fitting TRBD1. Germline V lookup: CDR1 LNHDA, CDR2 SQIVND (reference sequence). CDR3 length: 15 amino acids. V lost 5 bases to trimming and J lost 3 bases; unmatched junction nucleotides: 6. In DNA form, the CDR3 reads TGTGCCAGTAGTCTCGGACAGGGCTACAATCAGCCCCAGCATTTT. As protein: CASSLGQGYNQPQHF.

The chain carries TRBV7-9 and TRBJ1-3; D is undetermined. This CDR3 region has 13 residues. V lost 7 bases to trimming and J lost 4 bases, with 11 bases between them. The germline CDR1 and CDR2 sequences are SEHNR and FQNEAQ (reference sequence). The CDR3 sequence is CASTPTGGNTIYF. As DNA, the CDR3 is TGTGCCAGCACCCCAACGGGGGGAAACACCATATATTTT.

This sequence joins TRBV6-5 and TRBJ2-5, with 10 bases lining up with TRBD2. The V gene's germline CDR1 is MNHEY and CDR2 SVGAGI. This CDR3 has 16 amino acids. The V gene end was trimmed by 0 bases and the J gene end by 4 bases; junction bases not matched to a gene: 5. The CDR3: CASSYSIAGGRETQYF. DNA of the CDR3: TGTGCCAGCAGTTACTCGATAGCGGGGGGTAGAGAGACCCAGTACTTC.

The chain has TRBV13 and TRBJ2-2, with D perhaps TRBD1 (5 bases). Trimming took off 3 bases at V and 1 base at J, with 9 bases between the two ends. The CDR3 runs 15 residues. Germline CDR1 is PRHDT and CDR2 is FYEKMQ (reference sequence). CDR3 sequence reads: CASSFRQRNTGELFF. CDR3 sequence (DNA): TGTGCCAGCAGCTTCCGACAGAGGAACACCGGGGAGCTGTTTTTT.

This chain joins TRBV6-5 and TRBJ1-1, with D hard to call. The V and J ends lost 2 bases and 8 bases respectively, with 6 bases between them. The CDR3 is 11 amino acids. The germline CDR1 and CDR2 sequences are MNHEY and SVGAGI. DNA of the CDR3: TGTGCCAGCAGTTACAGACAAGAAGCTTTCTTT. Protein: CASSYRQEAFF.

The chain employs TRBV28 and TRBJ2-7; 8 positions agree with TRBD1. CDR3 length: 15 amino acids. Per germline, CDR1 MDHEN and CDR2 SYDVKM. The junction had 11 bases not matched to a gene; V was cut back by 6 bases and J by 4 bases. The CDR3 loop is CASRPTRTGKYEQYF. The CDR3, as DNA: TGTGCCAGCAGGCCGACCCGGACAGGGAAGTACGAGCAGTACTTC. The full variable domain, in which reference TRBV28 and TRBJ2-7 provide the parts outside the CDR3, is DVKVTQSSRYLVKRTGEKVFLECVQDMDHENMFWYRQDPGLGLRLIYFSYDVKMKEKGDIPEGYSVSREKKERFSLILESASTNQTSMYLCASRPTRTGKYEQYFGPGTRLTVT.

The V and J genes are TRBV18 and TRBJ1-5; 9 positions agree with TRBD1. The CDR3 totals 15 residues. The germline V gene has CDR1 KGHSH and CDR2 LQKENI. J was trimmed by 6 bases and V by 2 bases; bases with no gene match: 5. CDR3 in DNA: TGTGCCAGCTCACCAGGGGACAGGGAATCTCAGCCCCAGCATTTT. Residues: CASSPGDRESQPQHF.

The genes are TRBV29-1 and TRBJ1-1; 7 nucleotides agree with TRBD1. V lost 8 bases, J lost 1 base, and 13 bases stayed unmatched. Germline CDR1 and CDR2: SQVTM and ANQGSEA. CDR3 length: 15 residues. The CDR3 DNA follows: TGCAGCAGCTTCGGACAGGCCGGGGGGAACACTGAAGCTTTCTTT. Its translation is CSSFGQAGGNTEAFF.

V is TRBV10-2 and J is TRBJ2-3, with 10 positions matching TRBD2. The CDR3 has 18 residues. The V gene's germline CDR1 is WSHSY and CDR2 SAAADI. Trimming took 0 bases from V and 3 from J; bases not matched to a gene: 9. The CDR3 loop is CASSESRLAGAGTDTQYF. For the CDR3, the DNA is TGCGCCAGCAGTGAGTCGCGGCTAGCGGGAGCTGGGACAGATACGCAGTATTTT.

The rearrangement uses TRBV2 and TRBJ2-1; D unresolved. This CDR3 has 15 amino acids. Germline-derived CDR1 and CDR2 are SNHLY and FYNNEI. V dropped 4 bases and J dropped 0 bases, with 10 bases sitting between them. CDR3 residues: CASSVERGSYNEQFF. The CDR3 DNA is TGTGCCAGCAGTGTGGAGAGAGGCTCCTACAATGAGCAGTTCTTC.

The rearrangement links TRBV27 to TRBJ1-1; tentative D call: TRBD1 (5 bases). Per the germline V gene, CDR1 is MNHEY and CDR2 is SMNVEV (reference sequence). This CDR3 has 13 amino acids. Trimming stripped 9 bases from V and 0 bases from J, with 11 bases between. The CDR3 DNA sequence: TGTGCCAGTGGGGCCATTCTGAACACTGAAGCTTTCTTT. Translating it yields CASGAILNTEAFF.